This T cell receptor beta chain was identified during a study of siplizumab effects on memory and regulatory T cells (dated by TCRdb to between 2017 and 2020). With respect to the entire study: The effect of the anti-CD2 antibody siplizumab on alloreactive T-cell subsets was examined in allogeneic mixed lymphocyte reactions constructed from human PBMCs.

Libraries came from the immunoSEQ multiplex PCR assay. Each sample had about 10^5 TCR templates assayed by the deep sequencing platform. Genomic DNA extracted from sorted T cells was used for TCRbeta CDR3 sequencing. As for the authors' bioinformatics: The R programming language was used for clonal analysis of the TCRbeta CDR3 data. Alloreactive CD4+ and CD8+ clones were identified by comparing unstimulated samples to CFSE-low samples taken after the reaction. Alloreactive CD4+ clones were assigned to regulatory or non-regulatory origin by matching sequences to sorted unstimulated Treg and non-Treg repertoires. TCRdb provides this immuneACCESS table in a form limited to in-frame rearrangements. Some clones are lacking; in checked studies, under half of them reflect an unresolved V gene, and why the rest are absent is not known. Clone size and V and J calls were adopted from that table, with D and trimming inferred from the DNA. This sample is represented by fewer than 100,000 clones; 85% to 95% of them were singletons. In total, the top ten clones hold over 0.25% of the sample.

Remarks on this clone: Its specific antigen is unknown. No base-level quality is on record; no much larger clone is a single base apart.

Sorted unstimulated T cells and proliferating T cells recovered from mixed lymphocyte reactions were subjected to TCRbeta CDR3 sequencing. Fresh whole blood from 9 to 11 HLA-typed healthy donors was used to isolate PBMCs. To map where alloreactive clones came from, unstimulated CD4+ non-regulatory T cells were FACS-sorted. V lost 0 bases and J lost 1 base; the stretch between them is 4 bases long. Reading from cysteine to phenylalanine, the CDR3 counts 13 amino acids. The read is trimmed to its CDR3 DNA, 39 bases read in frame from base 1. Based on the germline V gene, the CDR1 and CDR2 sequences are SGHDN and FVKESK. Results and caveats for the whole study, not just this receptor: Because sequences below about 10^-5 frequency were poorly captured, only a minor fraction of alloreactive clones could be mapped to unstimulated subsets. The cumulative frequency of alloreactive sequences that could be traced back to unstimulated CD4+ memory T cells was significantly reduced by siplizumab. A naive or memory phenotype could not be assigned to roughly 75-96% of proliferating CD4+ or CD8+ clones. No functional confirmation was obtained for the suppressive function of proliferating Tregs from siplizumab cultures. Greater diversity appeared to be present in unstimulated naive T cells than in memory T cells, and a substantial contribution to the alloresponse seemed to be made by naive cells. Of the alloreactive CD4+ clones that could be mapped, the Treg-derived share averaged approximately 69% with siplizumab compared with around 27% in control reactions.

The chain joins TRBV14 to TRBJ2-7, with the D segment identity uncertain. The sample consisted of non-Treg CD4+ T cells sorted from blood. Reading the label with the study, this specimen's cell subset or site is: FACS-sorted unstimulated CD4+ non-regulatory T cells. The TCR comes from a human donor in good health. The sequenced DNA is TGTGCCAGCAGCCAAGATATTTCCTACGAGCAGTACTTC. This is translated as CASSQDISYEQYF.